Reported below is one TCR beta chain. Its antigen is unidentified. The CDR3 contains 12 residues. Germline V gene sequence: CDR1 MDHEN, CDR2 SYDVKM. The V end was cut by 2 bases, the J end by 5 bases, with 5 bases between. TCRdb keeps only in-frame clones here, not all; method: immunoSEQ multiplex PCR. The sample has about 54,000 clones, more than 85% seen once. These data originate in a study of OX40 agonist ivuxolimab in advanced cancers. Study in general: Ivuxolimab, an agonist antibody against OX40 (CD134), was given to patients. Administration of intravenous ivuxolimab to patients occurred every 2 weeks at 0.01 to 10 mg/kg. Study results and limitations: In a subset of nonresponders, normalized T-cell clonal expansion was also low.

The clonotype was recovered from an adult with an advanced solid tumor such as melanoma, head and neck, liver or kidney cancer. This specimen was CD4+ or CD8+ T cells sorted from blood, taken in a trial of the OX40 agonist ivuxolimab. The chain couples TRBV28 to TRBJ2-3, with D unclear. In DNA form, the CDR3 reads TGTGCCAGCAGTTTAGTTCAAGATACGCAGTATTTT. Encoded protein: CASSLVQDTQYF.